This entry is about one TCR beta chain. Its antigen remains unidentified. It has no much larger one-base neighbor in the sample; base qualities were not kept. The sample's treatment or condition, from its label and the paper: in vitro stimulation with specific CMV peptide epitopes to enrich CMV-specific T cells. This sample is drawn from a study of T cell repertoires in cytomegalovirus infection (dated by TCRdb to between 2017 and 2020). Background on the whole study: Alongside well-studied HLA-B-restricted epitopes, the peptide stimulations were aimed at recently identified HLA-C-restricted CMV epitopes, whose presentation resists viral immunomodulation. The HLA type of each donor mattered for the analysis, because public TCR beta signatures pointed to carriage of CMV infection along with the matching HLA type.

The germline V gene (reference sequence) supplies CDR1 DFQATT and CDR2 SNEGSKA. The CDR3 covers 13 residues, taking in both the cysteine and the phenylalanine. The entry retains the CDR3 DNA only, 39 bases that are in frame from base 1. At the junction V is shortened by 3 bases and J by 0 bases, with 8 bases in between. Points the paper makes about the study in general: In the ex vivo response, HLA-C-restricted CMV-specific TCR beta clonotypes were dominant, and in two of eight donors the single most frequent clonotype came from this HLA-C-restricted group. In both this cohort and an independent roughly 400-donor cohort, the cumulative frequency of public TCR beta family members distinguished carriers of CMV infection plus the relevant HLA type.

Sequencing was performed on an Illumina HiSeq 1500. The raw public data were reprocessed by TCRdb itself: fastp quality trimming at Q25, MiXCR clonotype calling, in-frame beta chains only. When rows share a CDR3 protein, they turn into one entry using the most common DNA and genes. The sample table shows some 270,000 distinct CDR3 sequences, and roughly a fifth are seen once. The ten largest clones take up approximately 19% of the sample. The TCR sequence derives from a human donor in good health (CMV status not recorded). Some clones in this sample may be carry-over from other donors' samples. The sequencing used cultured PBMCs, collected from culture after CMV antigen stimulation. The chain couples TRBV20-1 to TRBJ1-2; TRBD1 is a possible D gene, resting on 5 matching bases. The nucleotide sequence reads as follows: TGCAGTGCTAGGGACATAGCTAACTATGGCTACACCTTC. Translated, it reads CSARDIANYGYTF.